A selection of T cell receptor beta chains follows, all from one sample in a study of early T cells in non-severe SARS-CoV-2 infection. TCRdb ran MiXCR on the 5' RACE reads and lists one entry per CDR3 protein. The sample has 50,000 to 70,000 distinct CDR3 sequences, around 13% seen once. The material sequenced was whole blood. Every receptor here comes from an adult who was a healthcare worker with PCR-confirmed SARS-CoV-2 infection or an uninfected control (not recorded which). Each CDR3 is given with its conserved first and last residue. The D gene is left open where the match is weak. Size tells how often a clone was seen (once, few, many) or the class of an expanded clone, and some rows leave it out.

clone size | D gene | J gene | V gene | CDR3 protein | CDR3 DNA
many | - | TRBJ2-7 | TRBV12-3/TRBV12-4 | CASSFPQGSSYEQYF | TGTGCCAGCAGTTTCCCCCAGGGTAGCTCCTACGAGCAGTACTTC
few | - | TRBJ2-1 | TRBV20-1 | CSAGERSYNEQFF | TGCAGTGCCGGGGAGAGGTCCTACAATGAGCAGTTCTTC
few | TRBD1 | TRBJ2-5 | TRBV20-1 | CSATSGGGETQYF | TGCAGTGCTACCTCAGGGGGCGGAGAGACCCAGTACTTC
many | - | TRBJ2-1 | TRBV7-2 | CASSLTHYNEQFF | TGTGCCAGCAGCTTAACCCATTACAATGAGCAGTTCTTC
many | TRBD1 | TRBJ2-1 | TRBV7-2 | CASSFRTGGLYEQFF | TGTGCCAGCAGCTTTAGGACAGGGGGCTTGTATGAGCAGTTCTTC
- | - | TRBJ2-7 | TRBV12-3/TRBV12-4 | CASSLKGSGDYEQYF | TGTGCCAGCAGTTTAAAGGGTAGCGGAGATTACGAGCAGTACTTC
few | - | TRBJ2-7 | TRBV2 | CASSEGGRVEQYF | TGTGCCAGCAGTGAAGGAGGTAGGGTCGAGCAGTACTTC
few | - | TRBJ1-1 | TRBV11-2 | CASSPGFPSTEAFF | TGTGCCAGCAGCCCAGGGTTTCCTTCCACTGAAGCTTTCTTT
many | TRBD2 | TRBJ2-7 | TRBV7-6 | CASSRRGTNMPFVDSYEQYF | TGTGCCAGCAGCAGACGCGGGACTAACATGCCCTTTGTGGACTCCTACGAGCAGTACTTC
many | - | TRBJ2-5 | TRBV7-2 | CARTKGQTWGETQYF | TGTGCCAGAACCAAGGGGCAGACCTGGGGAGAGACCCAGTACTTC
- | - | TRBJ1-1 | TRBV7-6 | CTSSLVVNTEAFF | TGTACCAGCAGCTTAGTAGTGAACACTGAAGCTTTCTTT
many | - | TRBJ1-5 | TRBV12-3/TRBV12-4 | CASSRGASNQPQHF | TGTGCCAGCAGCAGGGGTGCGAGCAATCAGCCCCAGCATTTT
- | - | TRBJ1-2 | TRBV18 | CASSLPPGLGGYTF | TGTGCCAGCTCACTTCCGCCGGGGCTCGGCGGCTACACCTTC
few | - | TRBJ1-5 | TRBV7-8 | CASSPNRAGSNQPQHF | TGTGCCAGCAGCCCAAACAGGGCTGGGAGCAATCAGCCCCAGCATTTT